The 8 T cell receptor beta chains reported below all come from one sample, sequenced in a study of T-cell memory formation after mild COVID-19. TCRdb passed the 5' RACE reads through MiXCR, listing each CDR3 protein once. Among about 250,000 distinct CDR3 sequences listed, less than 20% were seen once. Sample: PBMCs or a T cell subset sorted from them (not recorded which). These receptors were collected from an adult woman who had mild COVID-19 (a few samples of this study predate the infection). Cell type and time point are not known.

This clonotype was recorded a few times. The genes are TRBV2 and TRBJ1-2, with D hard to call. The CDR3 consists of 13 residues. Trimming removed 7 bases at V and 2 bases at J, with 11 bases between. Per germline, CDR1 SNHLY and CDR2 FYNNEI. The CDR3 spells CASNAGPNYGYTF. The CDR3, as DNA: TGTGCCAGCAATGCAGGCCCAAACTATGGCTACACCTTC. The full variable domain, with the rest looked up from reference TRBV2 and TRBJ1-2, is EPEVTQTPSHQVTQMGQEVILRCVPISNHLYFYWYRQILGQKVEFLVSFYNNEISEKSEIFDDQFSVERPDGSNFTLKIRSTKLEDSAMYFCASNAGPNYGYTFGSGTRLTVV.

A few counts support this clonotype. The CDR3 coding sequence is TGTGCCAGCAGAGGACAGCCGAACACTGAAGCTTTCTTT. Amino acid sequence: CASRGQPNTEAFF. V gene TRBV2 combines with J gene TRBJ1-1; TRBD1 might be the D (6 bases). The ends were cut back, 6 bases at V and 1 base at J, with 9 bases in the middle. Germline V gene data show CDR1 as SNHLY and CDR2 as FYNNEI. This CDR3 region has 13 residues.

The chain couples TRBV12-3 or TRBV12-4 to TRBJ2-1; 11 bases align to TRBD2. The CDR3 consists of 17 residues. The J segment lost 6 bases and the V segment lost 3 bases, leaving 10 bases of the junction unmatched. The CDR3 region is CASSFLAGGQRGNEQFF. In nucleotides, the CDR3 is TGTGCCAGCAGTTTCCTAGCGGGGGGCCAAAGGGGCAATGAGCAGTTCTTC.

This clonotype was detected only a few times. The CDR3 DNA is TGTGCCAGCAGCTTACAACCACGCAGCACCGGGGAGCTGTTTTTT. Translated: CASSLQPRSTGELFF. This chain uses TRBV7-3 with TRBJ2-2; no clear D gene. V was clipped by 2 bases and J by 4 bases, with 11 bases between them. The length of the CDR3 is 15 residues. Per germline, CDR1 SGHTA and CDR2 FQGTGA.

This clonotype was seen a few times. The genes are TRBV20-1 and TRBJ1-4; D unclear. The V end was cut by 3 bases, the J end by 0 bases, with 8 bases between. The CDR3 contains 14 residues. Germline lookup yields CDR1 DFQATT and CDR2 SNEGSKA (reference sequence). The CDR3 DNA is TGCAGTGCTAGCGAAGGTTCAACTAATGAAAAACTGTTTTTT. As protein: CSASEGSTNEKLFF.

The chain employs TRBV13 and TRBJ1-2; the D gene is possibly TRBD1 (5 bases). From germline, CDR1 is PRHDT and CDR2 FYEKMQ (reference sequence). Trimming stripped 4 bases from V and 3 bases from J, with 15 bases between. There are 15 residues in the CDR3. The CDR3 region is CASSSVGREDYGYTF. CDR3 bases: TGTGCCAGCAGCTCAGTCGGCAGGGAGGACTATGGCTACACCTTC.

This clonotype has a handful of counts. The rearrangement links TRBV11-1 to TRBJ2-1; D gene uncertain. This CDR3 contains 15 residues. V was clipped by 3 bases and J by 2 bases, with 11 bases between them. Looked up from germline, CDR1 is SGHAT and CDR2 is FQDESV (reference sequence). CDR3 in amino acids: CASSLGTTPYNEQFF. In nucleotides, the CDR3 is TGTGCCAGCAGCTTGGGAACTACTCCCTACAATGAGCAGTTCTTC.

This clonotype was detected only a few times. V gene TRBV24-1 combines with J gene TRBJ2-3; 10 bases are shared with TRBD2. The CDR3 has 17 amino acids. V was clipped by 2 bases and J by 5 bases; unmatched bases: 9. The germline CDR1 and CDR2 sequences are KGHDR and SFDVKD. The CDR3 DNA is TGTGCCACCAGTGATTCCCATGCTAGCGGGGGTCGAGATACGCAGTATTTT. This sequence encodes CATSDSHASGGRDTQYF.